These T cell receptor beta chains were read from a single sample in a study of cytomegalovirus exposure and HLA in healthy donors. Clones were sequenced by immunoSEQ multiplex PCR, and TCRdb holds only the in-frame ones, with some missing. The data hold about 88,000 clones, with 60% to 85% observed a single time. The specimen was PBMCs. All receptors come from a woman between 35 and 50 years old in good health and CMV-seronegative. Both conserved end residues are part of each CDR3. The D gene is left open where the match is weak. Not all rows give a size; the values are once, few, many and, for expanded clones, a class.

TRBV7-8	TRBJ2-7	NA	NA	CASSDRDTYLSYEQYF	TGTGCCAGCAGCGACCGGGACACATACCTCTCCTACGAGCAGTACTTC
TRBV18	TRBJ2-2	NA	NA	CASSPPEALGGELFF	TGTGCCAGCTCACCACCGGAGGCGCTGGGCGGGGAGCTGTTTTTT
TRBV29-1	TRBJ2-1	TRBD1	NA	CSLSSTGSYVNEQFF	TGCAGTCTCAGCTCGACAGGGTCGTACGTCAATGAGCAGTTCTTC
TRBV5-1	TRBJ2-3	NA	NA	CASSSGVDSADTQYF	TGCGCCAGCAGCTCTGGAGTGGACAGCGCAGATACGCAGTATTTT
TRBV10-3	TRBJ2-3	TRBD2	NA	CAISEDAGGRSSTDTQYF	TGTGCCATCAGTGAGGATGCGGGGGGGCGGTCTAGCACAGATACGCAGTATTTT
TRBV6-5	TRBJ2-1	TRBD1	NA	CASSYAFGQGNEQFF	TGTGCCAGCAGTTATGCATTTGGACAGGGCAATGAGCAGTTCTTC
TRBV4-2	TRBJ2-4	NA	NA	CASSQATDLAKNIQYF	TGTGCCAGCAGCCAAGCGACAGACCTAGCCAAAAACATTCAGTACTTC
TRBV27	TRBJ1-1	NA	NA	CASTDRGNTEAFF	TGTGCCAGCACCGACAGAGGGAACACTGAAGCTTTCTTT
TRBV27	TRBJ1-2	TRBD1	NA	CASSPGGRGWYGYTF	TGTGCCAGCAGCCCCGGTGGCAGGGGGTGGTATGGCTACACCTTC
TRBV7-9	TRBJ1-2	NA	NA	CASSTLRGNYGYTF	TGTGCCAGCAGCACCCTCAGGGGAAACTATGGCTACACCTTC
TRBV6-5	TRBJ2-5	TRBD2	once	CASRAGGETQYF	TGTGCCAGCAGGGCGGGGGGAGAGACCCAGTACTTC
TRBV7-9	TRBJ1-5	NA	few	CASSPFGKDQPQHF	TGTGCCAGCAGCCCGTTCGGGAAGGATCAGCCCCAGCATTTT
TRBV5-8	TRBJ1-5	NA	NA	CASSLLQPQHF	TGTGCCAGCAGCTTGTTACAGCCCCAGCATTTT
TRBV6-5	TRBJ1-1	NA	NA	CASSYLDRQNTEAFF	TGTGCCAGCAGTTATCTTGACAGACAAAACACTGAAGCTTTCTTT
TRBV7-8	TRBJ1-2	NA	NA	CASSLVFEGDGYTF	TGTGCCAGCAGCTTAGTCTTCGAGGGTGATGGCTACACCTTC
TRBV7-2	TRBJ2-3	TRBD2	NA	CASSLLAGVLSTDTQYF	TGTGCCAGCAGCTTGTTAGCGGGGGTCCTTAGCACAGATACGCAGTATTTT
TRBV23-1	TRBJ2-5	NA	NA	CASSQSEGKQETQYF	TGCGCCAGCAGTCAATCGGAGGGAAAACAAGAGACCCAGTACTTC
TRBV29-1	TRBJ1-4	NA	NA	CSVRWTEGKLFF	TGCAGCGTTCGGTGGACGGAGGGAAAACTGTTTTTT
TRBV5-1	TRBJ2-5	NA	NA	CASSLGIGGQETQYF	TGCGCCAGCAGCTTGGGAATCGGGGGCCAAGAGACCCAGTACTTC
TRBV7-9	TRBJ2-7	NA	once	CASGQSSYEQYF	TGTGCCAGCGGACAGAGCTCCTACGAGCAGTACTTC
TRBV4-3	TRBJ1-5	TRBD1	NA	CASSQDRQGNQPQHF	TGCGCCAGCAGCCAAGATCGACAGGGAAATCAGCCCCAGCATTTT
TRBV19	TRBJ1-4	NA	NA	CASTVSPSTNEKLFF	TGTGCCAGTACCGTATCTCCTTCAACTAATGAAAAACTGTTTTTT
TRBV4-1	TRBJ2-3	TRBD2	NA	CASSQEPTSGRGPEKEYF	TGCGCCAGCAGCCAAGAACCCACTAGCGGGCGAGGACCAGAGAAGGAGTATTTT
TRBV29-1	TRBJ1-1	NA	NA	CSVERGGAFF	TGCAGCGTTGAACGGGGTGGAGCTTTCTTT
TRBV7-2	TRBJ2-3	TRBD2	NA	CASSFRTSGGLTDTQYF	TGTGCCAGCAGCTTCCGGACTAGCGGGGGCCTCACAGATACGCAGTATTTT
TRBV28	TRBJ2-7	NA	NA	CASSFGLSSYEQYF	TGTGCCAGCAGTTTCGGACTGTCCTCCTACGAGCAGTACTTC
TRBV5-1	TRBJ2-1	TRBD1	NA	CASSPMTGDNEQFF	TGCGCCAGCAGCCCCATGACAGGGGATAATGAGCAGTTCTTC
TRBV5-4	TRBJ2-7	NA	NA	CASSLSGYSYEQYF	TGTGCCAGCAGCCTCTCCGGGTACTCCTACGAGCAGTACTTC
TRBV28	TRBJ1-6	TRBD1	medium-sized	CASSLSRGNSPLHF	TGTGCCAGCAGTTTATCCAGGGGGAATTCACCCCTCCACTTT
TRBV6-1	TRBJ2-7	NA	few	CASRPVDSSYEQYF	TGTGCCAGCAGGCCCGTGGACAGCTCCTACGAGCAGTACTTC
TRBV19	TRBJ1-4	NA	once	CASSLQGSDKLFF	TGTGCCAGTAGTTTACAGGGCTCTGACAAACTGTTTTTT
TRBV18	TRBJ1-5	TRBD1	NA	CASSLSTGVGQPQHF	TGTGCCAGCTCACTCTCGACAGGGGTCGGTCAGCCCCAGCATTTT
TRBV10-3	TRBJ1-2	NA	NA	CAISDRENYGYTF	TGTGCCATCAGTGACCGGGAAAACTATGGCTACACCTTC
TRBV7-9	TRBJ1-1	NA	NA	CASSLRAIGGASNTEAFF	TGTGCCAGCAGCTTACGAGCCATCGGGGGAGCTTCAAACACTGAAGCTTTCTTT
TRBV6-1	TRBJ1-5	NA	few	CASQGNRAKQPQHF	TGTGCCTCTCAGGGGAACAGGGCTAAGCAGCCCCAGCATTTT
TRBV19	TRBJ2-3	TRBD2	NA	CASSIERGGTDTQYF	TGTGCCAGTAGTATAGAGCGGGGGGGCACAGATACGCAGTATTTT
TRBV29-1	TRBJ2-1	NA	once	CSARRPGSYNEQFF	TGCAGCGCGCGACGCCCAGGGTCGTACAATGAGCAGTTCTTC
TRBV18	TRBJ2-1	NA	NA	CASSPAGLSYNEQFF	TGTGCCAGCTCACCGGCGGGGTTATCCTACAATGAGCAGTTCTTC
TRBV7-2	TRBJ1-6	TRBD1	NA	CASSLASGTGNSPLHF	TGTGCCAGCAGCTTAGCCTCCGGGACAGGGAATTCACCCCTCCACTTT
TRBV6-5	TRBJ2-2	TRBD1	NA	CASKTSGQDTGELFF	TGTGCCAGCAAAACATCGGGACAGGACACCGGGGAGCTGTTTTTT
TRBV14	TRBJ2-5	NA	NA	CASSQVDSIQPQYF	TGTGCCAGCAGCCAAGTGGACAGTATCCAGCCCCAGTACTTC